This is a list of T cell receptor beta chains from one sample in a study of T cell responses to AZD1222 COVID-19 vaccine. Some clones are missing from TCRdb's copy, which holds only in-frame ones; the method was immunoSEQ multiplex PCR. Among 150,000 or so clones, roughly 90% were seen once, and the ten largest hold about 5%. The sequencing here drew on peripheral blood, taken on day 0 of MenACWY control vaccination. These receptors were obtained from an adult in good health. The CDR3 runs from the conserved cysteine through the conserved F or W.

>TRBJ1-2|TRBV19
CASSIQGTYGYTF
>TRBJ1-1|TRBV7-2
CASSLGLQVYTEAFF
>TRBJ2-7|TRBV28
CASSSQGVLTYEQYF
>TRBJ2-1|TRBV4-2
CASSQGGGQALFEQFF
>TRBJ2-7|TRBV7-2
CASSLAATQTYEQYF
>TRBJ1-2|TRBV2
CASSSRDRFRHGYTF
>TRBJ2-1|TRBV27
CASSRILAGGDNEQFF
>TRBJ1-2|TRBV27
CASSRGLHRASNYGYTF
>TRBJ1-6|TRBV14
CASSPRTGLIGSPLHF
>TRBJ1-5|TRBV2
CASSDDTNQPQHF
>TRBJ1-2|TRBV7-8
CASSQIPDRETYGYTF
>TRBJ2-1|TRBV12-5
CASGLVWGAEIDEQFF
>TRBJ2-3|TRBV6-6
CASRSSDLPGTDTQYF
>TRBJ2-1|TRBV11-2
CASSTLAGVYYNEQFF
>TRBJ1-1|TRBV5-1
CASSLVGAVPDTEAFF
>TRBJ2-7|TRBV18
CASSPFRGYYEQYF
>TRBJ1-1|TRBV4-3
CASSQDPWLAEGTEAFF
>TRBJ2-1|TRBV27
CASSSGLDNEQFF
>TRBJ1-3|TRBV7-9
CASSLYDRISGNTIYF
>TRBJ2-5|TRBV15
CATSSLLKTSGREETQYF
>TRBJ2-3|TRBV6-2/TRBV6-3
CASSYTANTQYF
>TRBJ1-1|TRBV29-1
CSVARGPLSVGTEAFF
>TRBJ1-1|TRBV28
CASSPVVKNTEAFF
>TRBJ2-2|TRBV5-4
CASSSGGGRGLTGELFF
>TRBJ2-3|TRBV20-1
CSASRSDTQYF
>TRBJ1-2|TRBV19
CASRGTDTYGYTF
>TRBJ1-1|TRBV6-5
CASSRQGGSRAFF
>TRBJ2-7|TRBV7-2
CASSHTLTGADEQYF
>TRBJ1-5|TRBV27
CASSLGQNQPQHF
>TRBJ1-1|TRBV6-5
CASLLTGAFF
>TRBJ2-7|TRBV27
CASSSQPTSGSSYEQYF
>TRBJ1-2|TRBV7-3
CASSFSWDSYGYTF
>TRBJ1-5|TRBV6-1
CASSGGMADSNQPQHF
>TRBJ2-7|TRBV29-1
CSVLSSYEQYF
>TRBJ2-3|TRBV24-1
CATSGSSTDTQYF
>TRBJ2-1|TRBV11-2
CASSLVGLRAYNEQFF
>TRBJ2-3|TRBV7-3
CASSLLGDTQYF
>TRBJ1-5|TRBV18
CASSPGGNQPQHF
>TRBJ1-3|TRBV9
CASSVRGGNTIYF
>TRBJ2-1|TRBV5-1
CASSSLDQKPHAGHNEQFF
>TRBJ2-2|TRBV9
CASSVLGNTGELFF
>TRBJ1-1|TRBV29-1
CSDGENTEAFF
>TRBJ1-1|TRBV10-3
CAISEPERGTEAFF
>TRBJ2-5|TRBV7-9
CASSTDLELGETQYF
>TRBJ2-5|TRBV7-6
CASSLTAIQETQYF
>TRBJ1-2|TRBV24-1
CATSEPGTLHGYTF
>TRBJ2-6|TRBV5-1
CASSLGRREGRRGANVLTF
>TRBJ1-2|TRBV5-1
CASSLQGRDGYTF
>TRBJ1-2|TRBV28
CASSLETGVIYGYTF
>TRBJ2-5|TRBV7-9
CASSSPSRTGEEETQYF
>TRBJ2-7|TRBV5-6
CASSLPPNEQYF
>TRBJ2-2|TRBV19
CASTGLAGGPGTGELFF
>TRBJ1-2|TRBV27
CASSSYPPRQGPFYGYTF
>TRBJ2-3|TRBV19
CASSLAGAVLTDTQYF
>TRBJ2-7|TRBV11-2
CASSLGRSSGNYEQYF
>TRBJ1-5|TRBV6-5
CASSYSGRVGQPQHF
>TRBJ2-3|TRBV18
CASSEPGQGTDTQYF
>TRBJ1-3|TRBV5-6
CASSLVATASLYSGNTIYF
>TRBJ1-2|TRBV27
CASGISTGGGYTF
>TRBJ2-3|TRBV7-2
CASSPQVGGTDTQYF